Described below is a single T cell receptor (beta chain) sequence and its context. Method: immunoSEQ multiplex PCR; TCRdb's copy keeps in-frame clones and lacks some. The sample has around 50,000 clones, about 86% seen once. The data originate from a study of control samples from healthy donors and cancer patients. The CDR3 runs 15 residues. Germline V lookup: CDR1 MNHEY, CDR2 SMNVEV (reference sequence). The V end lost 5 bases, the J end lost 7 bases, and 18 bases lay between the germline ends. This chain links TRBV27 with TRBJ1-5; possible D gene TRBD1, 6 bases. The TCR comes from a woman aged 45 to 65 with lung cancer. Input material: PBMCs. CDR3 sequence (DNA): TGTGCCAGCAGTACTGCAGGGGAGCACGGACAGCCCCAGCATTTT. Translation: CASSTAGEHGQPQHF.